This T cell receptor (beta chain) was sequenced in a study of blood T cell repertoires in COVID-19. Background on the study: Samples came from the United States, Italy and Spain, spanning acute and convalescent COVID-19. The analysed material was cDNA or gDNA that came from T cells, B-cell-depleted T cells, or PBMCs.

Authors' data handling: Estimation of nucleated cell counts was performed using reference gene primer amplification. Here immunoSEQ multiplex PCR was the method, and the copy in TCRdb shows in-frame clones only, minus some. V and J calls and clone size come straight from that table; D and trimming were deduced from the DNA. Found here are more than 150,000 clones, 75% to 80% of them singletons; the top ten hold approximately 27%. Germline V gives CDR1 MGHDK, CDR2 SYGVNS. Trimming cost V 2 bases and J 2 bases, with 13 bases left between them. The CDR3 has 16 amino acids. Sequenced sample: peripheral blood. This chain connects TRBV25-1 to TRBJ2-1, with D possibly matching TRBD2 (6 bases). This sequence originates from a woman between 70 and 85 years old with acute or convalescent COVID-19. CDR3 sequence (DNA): TGTGCCAGCAGTGAAAGGGACTTTTCTCCCTACAATGAGCAGTTCTTC. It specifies CASSERDFSPYNEQFF. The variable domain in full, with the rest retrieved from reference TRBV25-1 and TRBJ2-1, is EADIYQTPRYLVIGTGKKITLECSQTMGHDKMYWYQQDPGMELHLIHYSYGVNSTEKGDLSSESTVSRIRTEHFPLTLESARPSHTSQYLCASSERDFSPYNEQFFGPGTRLTVL.